This TCR beta chain came from a study of siplizumab effects on memory and regulatory T cells. Measured with immunoSEQ multiplex PCR; TCRdb has only the in-frame clones, and not every one. The sample shows fewer than 110,000 clones, around 90% of them seen only once. This CDR3 region has 16 residues. V was clipped by 1 base and J by 4 bases; unmatched bases: 3. Per germline, CDR1 MGHRA and CDR2 YSYEKL. V and J are TRBV4-1 and TRBJ2-1; TRBD2 aligns across 11 bases. The TCR was taken from a human donor in good health. The sample consisted of non-Treg CD4+ T cells sorted from blood. CDR3 region: CASSQVPSGRYNEQFF. The CDR3 DNA reads as TGCGCCAGCAGCCAAGTTCCTAGCGGGAGGTACAATGAGCAGTTCTTC.